This entry features one T cell receptor beta chain sequence. This specimen comes from a study of graft-versus-host responses after intestinal transplantation. Study in general: All of the recipients had induction that used anti-thymocyte globulin, then tacrolimus and steroids for around 3 years.

Plating of roughly 200,000 CFSE-labeled responder cells was done together with roughly 200,000 irradiated, violet-dye-labeled stimulator cells. Both CD3+CD4+ and CD3+CD8+ responders that were proliferating and CFSE-low underwent sorting after the reaction. Generated by immunoSEQ multiplex PCR, the TCRdb table keeps only in-frame clones and is missing some. The sample has roughly 21,000 clones, 33% seen once. Sequencing was performed on alloreactive CD8+ T cells from a mixed lymphocyte reaction culture, taken before intestinal transplant. The subset is: CFSE-low proliferating T cells sorted from roughly 6-day pre-transplant mixed lymphocyte reaction (GvH or HvG direction). The receptor comes from a human patient who received an intestinal transplant.

As DNA, the CDR3 is TGTGCCAGCAGCCCCACGGGACAGCCGAATTCACCCCTCCACTTT. Encoded protein: CASSPTGQPNSPLHF. V and J are TRBV9 and TRBJ1-6; 7 bases are shared with TRBD1. Germline values: CDR1 SGDLS, CDR2 YYNGEE. CDR3 size: 15 residues. Losses at the gene ends were 4 bases for V and 7 bases for J; bases not matched to a gene: 8.